This T cell receptor (beta chain) is drawn from a study of blood T cells in healthy people across ages. Combining a sample-barcoded 5' primer with a J-beta primer mix, a second PCR ran for roughly 7 to 12 cycles. From the 5' RACE reads, TCRdb called clonotypes with MiXCR, one entry per CDR3 protein. The sample lists 550,000 to 600,000 distinct CDR3 sequences; around half were seen once. Germline CDR1 MNHEY, CDR2 SVGAGI. The CDR3 runs 14 residues. V was pared by 4 bases and J by 8 bases, with 8 bases of the junction left unmatched. The authors drew about 10 milliliters of peripheral blood from each donor. Isolation of PBMCs gave at least 7 million cells per sample.

This chain uses TRBV6-5 with TRBJ1-2; 9 positions match TRBD1. Sample: blood. The sequence derives from an elderly man in good health. The CDR3 DNA sequence: TGTGCCAGCAGTTTTACACAGGGGGCCATCGGCTACACCTTC. Its protein is CASSFTQGAIGYTF.